This paragraph covers one T cell receptor beta chain sequence. The sample comes from a study of cytomegalovirus exposure and HLA in healthy donors. The PCR made use of 60 Vbeta and 13 Jbeta primers. TCRdb's copy holds only in-frame clones and misses some; the assay was immunoSEQ multiplex PCR. This repertoire shows over 250,000 clones, just over 85% found once; its top ten account for around 3.7%. The clonotype comes from a man aged 35-49 years in good health and CMV-seropositive. Material for sequencing was PBMCs.

CDR3 sequence reads: CASTLPPRGRGNYGYTF. Here the CDR3 DNA reads TGTGCCAGCACGTTACCTCCCAGGGGGCGAGGGAACTATGGCTACACCTTC. This chain joins TRBV27 and TRBJ1-2, with 8 bases that match TRBD1. Trimming at V came to 7 bases and at J to 2 bases, leaving 15 bases not matched to a gene. This CDR3 region has 17 residues. Looked up from germline, CDR1 is MNHEY and CDR2 is SMNVEV (reference sequence).